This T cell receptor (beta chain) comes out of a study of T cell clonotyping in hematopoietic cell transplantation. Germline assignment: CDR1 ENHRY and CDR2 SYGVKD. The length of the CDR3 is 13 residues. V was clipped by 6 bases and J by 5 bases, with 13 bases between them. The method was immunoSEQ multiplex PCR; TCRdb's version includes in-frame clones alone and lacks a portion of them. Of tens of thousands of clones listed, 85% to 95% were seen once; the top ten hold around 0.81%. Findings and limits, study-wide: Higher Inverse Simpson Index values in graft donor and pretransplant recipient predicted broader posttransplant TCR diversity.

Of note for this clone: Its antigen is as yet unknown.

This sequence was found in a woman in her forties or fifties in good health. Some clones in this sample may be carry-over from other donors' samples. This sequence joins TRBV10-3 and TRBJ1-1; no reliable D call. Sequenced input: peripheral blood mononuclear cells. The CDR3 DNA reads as TGTGCCATCAGGACAAGGGTTGAGACTGAAGCTTTCTTT. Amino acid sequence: CAIRTRVETEAFF.